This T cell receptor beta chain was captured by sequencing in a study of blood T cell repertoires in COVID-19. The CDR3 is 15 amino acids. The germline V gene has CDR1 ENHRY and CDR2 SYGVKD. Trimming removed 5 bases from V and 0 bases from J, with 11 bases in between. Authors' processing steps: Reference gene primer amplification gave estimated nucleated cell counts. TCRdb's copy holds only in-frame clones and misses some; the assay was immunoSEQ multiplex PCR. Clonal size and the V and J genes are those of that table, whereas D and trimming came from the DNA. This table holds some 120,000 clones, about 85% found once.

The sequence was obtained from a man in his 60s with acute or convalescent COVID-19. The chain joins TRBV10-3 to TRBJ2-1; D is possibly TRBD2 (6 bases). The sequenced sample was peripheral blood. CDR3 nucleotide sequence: TGTGCCATCAGTCCCGGGGGAAGCTCCTACAATGAGCAGTTCTTC. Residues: CAISPGGSSYNEQFF.